The clone carrying this T cell receptor (beta chain) occurred once. The CDR3 runs 18 residues. CDR1 and CDR2 (germline): SGHRS, YFSETQ. V shed 1 base and J 1 base; nucleotides not matched to a gene: 7. This entry comes from a study of T cell changes during pregnancy in multiple sclerosis. The method was immunoSEQ multiplex PCR; TCRdb's version includes in-frame clones alone and lacks a portion of them. The sample carries tens of thousands of clones, 93% recorded once. The rearrangement links TRBV5-1 to TRBJ2-3; TRBD2 matches 12 bases. The input for sequencing was peripheral blood, taken after pregnancy. The TCR originated in a female donor with multiple sclerosis, enrolled in a pregnancy study. The CDR3 here is CASSLPSGRGIGTDTQYF. CDR3 sequence (DNA): TGCGCCAGCAGCTTGCCTAGCGGGAGGGGGATTGGCACAGATACGCAGTATTTT.